The sequence of this TCR beta chain was determined in a study of blood T cell repertoires in COVID-19. Study summary: Some COVID-19 samples were acute and others convalescent; all came from the United States, Italy and Spain. PBMCs, B-cell-depleted T cells, or T cells provided the cDNA or gDNA that made up the material.

In the original workflow: Estimation of nucleated cell counts was performed using reference gene primer amplification. Produced via immunoSEQ multiplex PCR; TCRdb's table is partial and in-frame only. The V and J calls and clone size were taken over from that table, and D and trimming were inferred from the DNA. The sample holds 30,000 to 40,000 clones, roughly three quarters seen once. This CDR3 has 14 amino acids. V was shortened by 0 bases and J by 8 bases, with 15 bases between the two germline ends. Germline V gene lookup returns CDR1 SGHRS and CDR2 YFSETQ. Specimen: peripheral blood. The rearrangement links TRBV5-1 to TRBJ2-7, with D maybe TRBD1 (5 bases). The clonotype was recovered from a man at least 80 years old with acute or convalescent COVID-19. The CDR3 is CASSLAPGSRKQYF. CDR3 DNA sequence: TGCGCCAGCAGCTTGGCGCCAGGGTCTAGGAAGCAGTACTTC.